The present T cell receptor beta chain was sequenced within a study of T-cell memory formation after mild COVID-19. Whole-study context: Largely, the TCR clusters proved donor specific.

The table lists this clonotype with a count of one. Between the trimmed V and J ends, which lost 5 bases and 1 base, there was a span of 15 bases. The CDR3 extends over 15 amino acids. CDR1 is MNHNS, CDR2 SASEGT, per germline. TCRdb processed the 5' RACE reads anew with MiXCR; each CDR3 protein has one entry. The repertoire has about 290,000 distinct CDR3 sequences, 15% of them found once; the top ten carry 22%. The chain links TRBV6-1 to TRBJ2-7; D gene uncertain. The TCR was taken from a man younger than 35 who had mild COVID-19 (a few samples of this study predate the infection). Cell type and time point are not known. Sample: PBMCs or a T cell subset sorted from them (not recorded which). Here the CDR3 reads CASSREKFTSYEQYF. Here the CDR3 DNA reads TGTGCCAGCAGTAGAGAAAAGTTTACTTCCTACGAGCAGTACTTC.